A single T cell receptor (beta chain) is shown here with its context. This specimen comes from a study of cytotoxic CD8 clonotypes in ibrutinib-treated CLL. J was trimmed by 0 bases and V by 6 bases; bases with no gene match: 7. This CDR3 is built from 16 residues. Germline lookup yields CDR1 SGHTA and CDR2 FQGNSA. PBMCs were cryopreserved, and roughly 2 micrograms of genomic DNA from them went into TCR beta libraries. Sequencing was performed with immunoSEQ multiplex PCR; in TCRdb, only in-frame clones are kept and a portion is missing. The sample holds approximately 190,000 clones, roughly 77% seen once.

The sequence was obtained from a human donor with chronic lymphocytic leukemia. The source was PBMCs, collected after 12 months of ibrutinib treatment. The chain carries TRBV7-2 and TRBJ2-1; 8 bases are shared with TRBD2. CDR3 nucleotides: TGTGCCAGCAGGCCACCGGGAGGGAGCTCCTACAATGAGCAGTTCTTC. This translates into CASRPPGGSSYNEQFF.